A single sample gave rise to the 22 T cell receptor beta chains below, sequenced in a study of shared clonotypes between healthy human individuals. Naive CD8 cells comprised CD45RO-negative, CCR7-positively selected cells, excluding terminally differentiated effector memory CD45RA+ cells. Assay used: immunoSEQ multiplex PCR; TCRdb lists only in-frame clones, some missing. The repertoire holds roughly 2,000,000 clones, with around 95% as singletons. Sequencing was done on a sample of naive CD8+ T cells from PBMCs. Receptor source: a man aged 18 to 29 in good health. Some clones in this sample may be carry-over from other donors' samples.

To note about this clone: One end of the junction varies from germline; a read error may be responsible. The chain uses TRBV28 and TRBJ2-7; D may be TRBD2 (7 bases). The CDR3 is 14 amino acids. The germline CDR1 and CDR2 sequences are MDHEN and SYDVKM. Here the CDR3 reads CASTLRGRAWEQYF. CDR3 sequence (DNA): TGTGCCAGCACTTTAAGGGGGAGGGCCTGGGAGCAGTACTTC.

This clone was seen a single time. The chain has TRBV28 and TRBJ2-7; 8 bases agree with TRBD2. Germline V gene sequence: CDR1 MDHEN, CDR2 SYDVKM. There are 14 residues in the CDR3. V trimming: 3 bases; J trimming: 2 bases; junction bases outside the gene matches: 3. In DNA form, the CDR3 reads TGTGCCAGCAGTTTTACTAGCGGAACCTACGAGCAGTACTTC. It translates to CASSFTSGTYEQYF.

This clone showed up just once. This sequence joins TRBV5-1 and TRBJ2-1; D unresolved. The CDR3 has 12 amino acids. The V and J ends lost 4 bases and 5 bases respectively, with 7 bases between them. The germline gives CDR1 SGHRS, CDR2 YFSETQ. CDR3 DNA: TGCGCCAGCAGCCTTATCAACAATGAGCAGTTCTTC. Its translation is CASSLINNEQFF. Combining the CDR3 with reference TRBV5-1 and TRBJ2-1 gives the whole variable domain KAGVTQTPRYLIKTRGQQVTLSCSPISGHRSVSWYQQTPGQGLQFLFEYFSETQRNKGNFPGRFSGRQFSNSRSEMNVSTLELGDSALYLCASSLINNEQFFGPGTRLTVL.

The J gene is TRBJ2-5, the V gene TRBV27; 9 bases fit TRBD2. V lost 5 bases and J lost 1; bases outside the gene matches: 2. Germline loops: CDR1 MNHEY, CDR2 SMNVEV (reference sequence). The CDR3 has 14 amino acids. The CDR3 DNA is TGTGCCAGCAGTGAACTAGCGGGCCAAGAGACCCAGTACTTC. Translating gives CASSELAGQETQYF.

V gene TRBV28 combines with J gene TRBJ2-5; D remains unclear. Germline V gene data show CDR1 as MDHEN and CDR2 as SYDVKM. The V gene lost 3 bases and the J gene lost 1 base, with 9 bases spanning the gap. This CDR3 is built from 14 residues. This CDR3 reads CASSFTRSQETQYF. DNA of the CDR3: TGTGCCAGCAGTTTTACCCGGAGCCAAGAGACCCAGTACTTC.

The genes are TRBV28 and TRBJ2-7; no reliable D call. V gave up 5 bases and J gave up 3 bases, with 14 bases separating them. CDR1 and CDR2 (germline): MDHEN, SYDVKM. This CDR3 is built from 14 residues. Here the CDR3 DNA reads TGTGCCAGCAGTCCTCTAGACACGAACTACGAGCAGTACTTC. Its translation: CASSPLDTNYEQYF.

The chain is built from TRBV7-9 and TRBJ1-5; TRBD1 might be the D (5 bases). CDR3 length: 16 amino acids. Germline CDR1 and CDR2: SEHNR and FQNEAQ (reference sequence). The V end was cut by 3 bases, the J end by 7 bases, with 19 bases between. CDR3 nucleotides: TGTGCCAGCAGCTTCTCACCGGGGCTCGGGGAACAGCCCCAGCATTTT. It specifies CASSFSPGLGEQPQHF.

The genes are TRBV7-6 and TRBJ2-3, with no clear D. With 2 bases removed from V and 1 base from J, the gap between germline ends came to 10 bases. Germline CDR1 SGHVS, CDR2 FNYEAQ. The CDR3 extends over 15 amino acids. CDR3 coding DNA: TGTGCCAGCAGCTTAAGTGGTTCCCGCACAGATACGCAGTATTTT. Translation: CASSLSGSRTDTQYF.

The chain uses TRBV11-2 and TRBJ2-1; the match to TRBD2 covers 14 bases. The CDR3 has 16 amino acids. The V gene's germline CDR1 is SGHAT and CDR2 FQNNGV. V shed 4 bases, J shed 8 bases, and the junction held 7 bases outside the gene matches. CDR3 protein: CASSSKTSGRVYEQFF. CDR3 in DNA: TGTGCCAGCAGCTCAAAGACTAGCGGGAGGGTATATGAGCAGTTCTTC.

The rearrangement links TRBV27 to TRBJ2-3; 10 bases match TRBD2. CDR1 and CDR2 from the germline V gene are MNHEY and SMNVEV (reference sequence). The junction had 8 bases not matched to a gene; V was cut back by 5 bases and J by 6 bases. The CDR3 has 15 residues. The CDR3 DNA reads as TGTGCCAGCAGTGCCGGGACTAGCGCTCCGGATACGCAGTATTTT. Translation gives CASSAGTSAPDTQYF.

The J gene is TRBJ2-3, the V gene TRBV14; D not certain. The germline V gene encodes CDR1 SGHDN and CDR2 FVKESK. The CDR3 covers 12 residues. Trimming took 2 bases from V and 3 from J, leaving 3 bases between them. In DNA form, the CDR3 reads TGTGCCAGCAGCCAATATACAGATACGCAGTATTTT. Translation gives CASSQYTDTQYF.

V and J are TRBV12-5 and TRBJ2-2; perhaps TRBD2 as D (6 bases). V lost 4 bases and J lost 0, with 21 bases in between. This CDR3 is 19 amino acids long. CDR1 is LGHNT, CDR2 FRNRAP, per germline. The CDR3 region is CASGSELDRLVTNTGELFF. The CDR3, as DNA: TGTGCTAGTGGTTCGGAGTTAGACAGACTAGTTACGAACACCGGGGAGCTGTTTTTT.

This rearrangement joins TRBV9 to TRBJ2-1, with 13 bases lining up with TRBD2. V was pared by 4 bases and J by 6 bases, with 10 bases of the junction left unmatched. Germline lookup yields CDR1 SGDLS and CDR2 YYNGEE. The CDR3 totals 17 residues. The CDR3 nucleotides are TGTGCCAGCAGCTTCTTCCCGGGACTAGCGGGGCTCAATGAGCAGTTCTTC. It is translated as CASSFFPGLAGLNEQFF.

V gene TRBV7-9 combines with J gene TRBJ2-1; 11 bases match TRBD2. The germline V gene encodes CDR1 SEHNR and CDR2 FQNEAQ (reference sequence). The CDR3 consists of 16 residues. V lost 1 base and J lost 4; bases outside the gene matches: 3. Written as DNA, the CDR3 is TGTGCCAGCAGCTTAGTAACTAGCGGGGGATACAATGAGCAGTTCTTC. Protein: CASSLVTSGGYNEQFF.

The CDR3 DNA sequence: TGTGCCAGCAGTGTTAAGGGGGGCAATCAGCCCCAGCATTTT. It is translated as CASSVKGGNQPQHF. This chain connects TRBV2 to TRBJ1-5; D is possibly TRBD1 (6 bases). In germline, CDR1 is SNHLY, CDR2 FYNNEI. The CDR3 contains 14 residues. V lost 4 bases and J lost 2, with 9 bases in between.

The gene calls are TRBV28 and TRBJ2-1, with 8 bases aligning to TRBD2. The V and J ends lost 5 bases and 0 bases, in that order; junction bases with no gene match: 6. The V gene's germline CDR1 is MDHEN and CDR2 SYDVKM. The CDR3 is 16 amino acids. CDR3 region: CASSPYSGNSYNEQFF. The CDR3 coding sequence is TGTGCCAGCAGTCCATATAGCGGGAACTCCTACAATGAGCAGTTCTTC.

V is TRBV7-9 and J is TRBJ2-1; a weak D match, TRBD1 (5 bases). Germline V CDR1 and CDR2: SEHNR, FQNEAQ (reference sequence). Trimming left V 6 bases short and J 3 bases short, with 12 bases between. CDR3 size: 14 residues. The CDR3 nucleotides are TGTGCCAGCAGTTACCGGACAAACTACAATGAGCAGTTCTTC. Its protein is CASSYRTNYNEQFF.

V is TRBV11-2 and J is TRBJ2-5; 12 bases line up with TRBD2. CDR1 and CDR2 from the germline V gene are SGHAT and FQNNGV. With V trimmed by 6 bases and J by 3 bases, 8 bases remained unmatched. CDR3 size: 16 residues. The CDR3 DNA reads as TGTGCCAGCAGTCGGACTAGCGGGACCCTAGAAGAGACCCAGTACTTC. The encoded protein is CASSRTSGTLEETQYF.

The CDR3 DNA reads as TGTGCCAGCAGCTTAACCGGGACAGGGGGACGTGAGCAGTACTTC. This gives the protein CASSLTGTGGREQYF. The J gene is TRBJ2-7, the V gene TRBV7-8; 11 bases fit TRBD1. The CDR3 has 15 amino acids. Germline V gene data show CDR1 as SGHVS and CDR2 as FQNEAQ. V dropped 2 bases and J dropped 7; count of bases not matched to a gene: 7.

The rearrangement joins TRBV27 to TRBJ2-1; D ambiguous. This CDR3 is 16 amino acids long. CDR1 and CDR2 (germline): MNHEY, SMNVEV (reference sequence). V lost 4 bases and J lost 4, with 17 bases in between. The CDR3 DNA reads TGTGCCAGCAGTTCCCCTTTCCCCGCAGATTACAATGAGCAGTTCTTC. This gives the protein CASSSPFPADYNEQFF.

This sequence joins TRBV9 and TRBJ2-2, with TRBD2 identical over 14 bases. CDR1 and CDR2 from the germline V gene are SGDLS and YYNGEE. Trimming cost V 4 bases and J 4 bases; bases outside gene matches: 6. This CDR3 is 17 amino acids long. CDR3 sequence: CASSPGLAGGLTGELFF. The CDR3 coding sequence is TGTGCCAGCAGCCCCGGACTAGCGGGGGGACTCACCGGGGAGCTGTTTTTT.

The CDR3 DNA reads as TGTGCCAGCAGTTACTCGGGGACACCCGAGCAGTACTTC. Its translation: CASSYSGTPEQYF. J is TRBJ2-7 and V is TRBV6-5; D possibly corresponds to TRBD1 (6 bases). V lost 0 bases, J lost 6 bases, and 9 bases lay in between. Germline CDR1 reads MNHEY; CDR2 reads SVGAGI. This CDR3 has 13 amino acids.